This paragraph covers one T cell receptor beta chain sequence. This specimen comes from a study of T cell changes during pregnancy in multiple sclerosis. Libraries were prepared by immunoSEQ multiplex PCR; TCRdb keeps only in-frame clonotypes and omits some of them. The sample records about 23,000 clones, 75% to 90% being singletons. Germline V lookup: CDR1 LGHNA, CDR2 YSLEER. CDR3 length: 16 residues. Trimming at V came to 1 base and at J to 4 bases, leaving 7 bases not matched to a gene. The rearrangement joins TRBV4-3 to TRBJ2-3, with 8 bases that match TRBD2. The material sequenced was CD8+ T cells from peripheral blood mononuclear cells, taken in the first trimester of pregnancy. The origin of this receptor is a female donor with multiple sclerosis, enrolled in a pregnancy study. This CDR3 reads CASSQVAAGVADTQYF. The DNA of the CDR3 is TGCGCCAGCAGCCAAGTTGCAGCGGGAGTGGCAGATACGCAGTATTTT.